The 20 T cell receptor beta chains listed next were all sequenced from one sample in a study of T cells in narcolepsy. Produced via immunoSEQ multiplex PCR; TCRdb's table is partial and in-frame only. The sample gives approximately 24,000 clones, approximately 80% of which show up once; less than 0.75% is in the top ten. Sequenced: CD45RA- memory CD4+ T cells from PBMCs. The source of these receptors is a human donor with narcolepsy.

V usage is TRBV30 and J usage is TRBJ2-2; the match to TRBD2 covers 7 bases. Germline V gene sequence: CDR1 GTSNPN, CDR2 SVGIG (reference sequence). This CDR3 contains 14 residues. With 2 bases clipped from V and 4 bases from J, the junction kept 4 bases outside the gene matches. The CDR3 loop is CAWSTLAGTGELFF. The DNA for the CDR3 is TGTGCCTGGAGTACTTTAGCGGGCACCGGGGAGCTGTTTTTT.

This chain joins TRBV6-5 and TRBJ1-5; 10 bases line up with TRBD1. V lost 4 bases and J lost 5; bases outside the gene matches: 5. There are 15 residues in the CDR3. Germline CDR1 and CDR2: MNHEY and SVGAGI. In DNA form, the CDR3 reads TGTGCCAGCAGTTGGACAGGGGGTGTGGATCAGCCCCAGCATTTT. This codes for CASSWTGGVDQPQHF.

The V call is TRBV5-4, the J call TRBJ2-1; no definite D call. This CDR3 has 15 amino acids. Looked up from germline, CDR1 is SGHNT and CDR2 is YYREEE (reference sequence). The ends were cut back, 5 bases at V and 4 bases at J, with 16 bases in the middle. Written as DNA, the CDR3 is TGTGCCAGCAGTTTTGATGTCGGAGATTACAATGAGCAGTTCTTC. It specifies CASSFDVGDYNEQFF. The full variable domain, its missing parts supplied by reference TRBV5-4 and TRBJ2-1, is ETGVTQSPTHLIKTRGQQVTLRCSSQSGHNTVSWYQQALGQGPQFIFQYYREEENGRGNFPPRFSGLQFPNYSSELNVNALELDDSALYLCASSFDVGDYNEQFFGPGTRLTVL.

The chain is built from TRBV7-9 and TRBJ2-7; possible D gene TRBD2, 7 bases. The CDR3 consists of 13 residues. Germline-derived CDR1 and CDR2 are SEHNR and FQNEAQ (reference sequence). Trimming stripped 5 bases from V and 8 bases from J, with 16 bases between. The chain's CDR3 is CASSRGGAWKQYF. CDR3 bases: TGTGCCAGCAGCCGTGGGGGGGCGTGGAAGCAGTACTTC.

This clone showed up just a few times. The rearrangement uses TRBV10-3 and TRBJ1-5, with D possibly TRBD1 on 6 matching bases. Looked up from germline, CDR1 is ENHRY and CDR2 is SYGVKD. This CDR3 has 13 amino acids. V gave up 2 bases and J gave up 7 bases, with 9 bases separating them. CDR3 bases: TGTGCCATCAGTGAGACGACAGGACAGCCCCAGCATTTT. The encoded protein is CAISETTGQPQHF.

CDR3 nucleotides: TGTGCCAGCAGTTCTCTCGGCAGTATGAACACTGAAGCTTTCTTT. Protein sequence: CASSSLGSMNTEAFF. The chain uses TRBV28 and TRBJ1-1; D is undetermined. Per the germline V gene, CDR1 is MDHEN and CDR2 is SYDVKM. There are 15 residues in the CDR3. Trimming shortened V by 4 bases and J by 0 bases, and 12 bases separated the two germline ends.

J is TRBJ1-4 and V is TRBV15; tentatively, D is TRBD1 (6 bases). Germline V lookup: CDR1 LNHNV, CDR2 YYDKDF (reference sequence). V was pared by 1 base and J by 11 bases, with 20 bases between. This CDR3 contains 16 residues. This chain's CDR3 is CATSRVGRTVLQKLFF. The CDR3 DNA reads TGTGCCACCAGCAGAGTGGGGAGGACAGTCCTACAGAAACTGTTTTTT.

In this sample, this clone turned up once. The chain couples TRBV20-1 to TRBJ1-2; D call uncertain. The CDR3 is 11 residues long. Deletions cut 4 bases from V and 6 bases from J, with 9 bases between. Germline loops: CDR1 DFQATT, CDR2 SNEGSKA (reference sequence). The CDR3 coding sequence is TGCAGTGCTAACCCTGGACATGGCTACACCTTC. Protein: CSANPGHGYTF.

This chain joins TRBV7-9 and TRBJ2-2; D might be TRBD2 (6 bases). Germline V gene lookup returns CDR1 SEHNR and CDR2 FQNEAQ (reference sequence). The CDR3 extends over 15 amino acids. Trimming took off 4 bases at V and 5 bases at J, with 14 bases between the two ends. CDR3 loop: CASSSLAAGTGELFF. The DNA for the CDR3 is TGTGCCAGCAGCTCTCTGGCCGCGGGGACCGGGGAGCTGTTTTTT.

The genes are TRBV6-1 and TRBJ1-6; tentatively, D is TRBD1 (6 bases). Per the germline V gene, CDR1 is MNHNS and CDR2 is SASEGT. The CDR3 has 14 amino acids. Deletions cut 5 bases from V and 7 bases from J, with 12 bases between. The CDR3 nucleotides read TGTGCCAGCAGTTATGCCGGACAGAATTCACCCCTCCACTTT. Translating gives CASSYAGQNSPLHF.

Only one count was recorded for this clone. The J gene is TRBJ2-7, the V gene TRBV23-1, with a tentative D call TRBD1 (5 bases). TRBV23-1 is flagged as an ORF with uncertain function. Between the trimmed V and J ends, which lost 6 bases and 3 bases, there was a span of 18 bases. The CDR3 contains 15 residues. The CDR3 DNA reads TGCGCCAGCAGCAGAAGACAGCCCGGATTCTACGAGCAGTACTTC. It encodes CASSRRQPGFYEQYF.

This clone was seen a single time. This chain connects TRBV7-9 to TRBJ2-1; 10 bases match TRBD2. V gave up 0 bases and J gave up 5 bases; unmatched junction bases: 7. Germline V gives CDR1 SEHNR, CDR2 FQNEAQ (reference sequence). This CDR3 comprises 17 residues. CDR3 region: CASSLAPLAGIHNEQFF. The CDR3 nucleotides read TGTGCCAGCAGCTTAGCGCCACTAGCGGGAATCCACAATGAGCAGTTCTTC. The variable domain in full, completed from reference TRBV7-9 and TRBJ2-1, reads DTGVSQNPRHKITKRGQNVTFRCDPISEHNRLYWYRQTLGQGPEFLTYFQNEAQLEKSRLLSDRFSAERPKGSFSTLEIQRTEQGDSAMYLCASSLAPLAGIHNEQFFGPGTRLTVL.

A single count supports this clone. The rearrangement joins TRBV30 to TRBJ1-1; tentatively, D is TRBD1 (5 bases). Between the trimmed V and J ends, which lost 8 bases and 11 bases, there was a span of 18 bases. There are 11 residues in the CDR3. The germline gives CDR1 GTSNPN, CDR2 SVGIG (reference sequence). CDR3 DNA: TGTGCCGGGGACCTGGGGCTTCGGGCTTTCTTT. Amino acids: CAGDLGLRAFF.

The CDR3 sequence is CASSELGGRSPETQYF. The CDR3 nucleotides are TGCGCCAGCAGTGAGTTGGGCGGGAGGTCCCCAGAGACCCAGTACTTC. The V call is TRBV10-1, the J call TRBJ2-5, with 8 bases that match TRBD2. The CDR3 totals 16 residues. The ends lost 1 base at V and 4 bases at J; junction bases unmatched: 8. The germline V gene encodes CDR1 WNHNN and CDR2 SYGVQD (reference sequence).

The chain has TRBV7-2 and TRBJ2-7; no definite D call. Germline CDR1 is SGHTA and CDR2 is FQGNSA. Deletions cut 5 bases from V and 0 bases from J, with 5 bases between. The CDR3 contains 12 residues. CDR3 nucleotides: TGTGCCAGCAGCCCCAGCTCCTACGAGCAGTACTTC. It translates to CASSPSSYEQYF.

This chain uses TRBV11-1 with TRBJ2-7; D remains ambiguous. CDR1 SGHAT and CDR2 FQDESV come from the germline V gene (reference sequence). The CDR3 has 14 residues. V was clipped by 0 bases and J by 2 bases, with 8 bases between them. The CDR3 here is CASSLAHSTYEQYF. As DNA, the CDR3 is TGTGCCAGCAGCTTAGCTCACAGTACCTACGAGCAGTACTTC.

DNA for the CDR3: TGTGCCACCAGCGGGTCGGGTCGGACTAGCGGCCACTATGAGCAGTTCTTC. The encoded protein is CATSGSGRTSGHYEQFF. The chain combines TRBV15 with TRBJ2-1; TRBD2 matches at 10 bases. With 5 bases clipped from V and 8 bases from J, the junction kept 15 bases outside the gene matches. Germline V CDR1 and CDR2: LNHNV, YYDKDF (reference sequence). The CDR3 runs to 17 residues.

This chain connects TRBV19 to TRBJ1-5, with 7 bases lining up with TRBD1. This CDR3 is 16 amino acids long. CDR1 LNHDA and CDR2 SQIVND come from the germline V gene (reference sequence). J lost 3 bases, V lost 5 bases, and 10 bases had no gene match. The CDR3 is CASSDGQAALNQPQHF. The CDR3 DNA reads as TGTGCCAGTAGTGACGGACAGGCGGCCCTCAATCAGCCCCAGCATTTT. Full variable domain (missing parts from reference TRBV19 and TRBJ1-5): DGGITQSPKYLFRKEGQNVTLSCEQNLNHDAMYWYRQDPGQGLRLIYYSQIVNDFQKGDIAEGYSVSREKKESFPLTVTSAQKNPTAFYLCASSDGQAALNQPQHFGDGTRLSIL.

V and J are TRBV29-1 and TRBJ2-3, with TRBD1 matching 9 bases. The CDR3 has 13 amino acids. The V segment lost 4 bases and the J segment 6 bases; nucleotides outside the gene matches: 5. Per the germline V gene, CDR1 is SQVTM and CDR2 is ANQGSEA. CDR3 sequence: CSVGPDRGDTQYF. CDR3 coding DNA: TGCAGCGTTGGGCCCGACAGGGGGGATACGCAGTATTTT.

This chain joins TRBV30 and TRBJ2-3; D not resolved. The CDR3 sequence is 12 residues long. Per the germline V gene, CDR1 is GTSNPN and CDR2 is SVGIG (reference sequence). The ends were cut back, 4 bases at V and 4 bases at J, with 9 bases in the middle. CDR3: CAWKLVADTQYF. DNA for the CDR3: TGTGCCTGGAAGTTAGTGGCAGATACGCAGTATTTT.